This T cell receptor beta chain was identified in a study of identical twins. Study-wide results and limits: While abundant cord blood beta clonotypes carried fewer insertions, memory repertoires showed no such pattern. Among out-of-frame alpha sequences shared by twins, low generation probability occurred in excess.

Every donor was a healthy Caucasian. There are 11 residues in the CDR3. The table lists this clonotype with a few counts. Its target is not known. TCRdb used MiXCR to reprocess the 5' RACE reads, holding one entry per CDR3 protein. This sample has around 1.7 million distinct CDR3 sequences, with under 35% found just once. The specimen sequenced was cord blood. The receptor comes from a newborn girl in good health. The V call is TRBV12-3 or TRBV12-4, the J call TRBJ2-7; D uncertain. The J call may be faulty, since TRBJ2-4 better matches the DNA end. The CDR3 nucleotides read TGTGCCAGCAGCCCTTCGAACATTCAGTACTTC. Amino acids: CASSPSNIQYF.